The 7 T cell receptor beta chains reported below all come from one sample, sequenced in a study of shared clonotypes between healthy human individuals. This table comes from immunoSEQ multiplex PCR, and its TCRdb copy is limited to in-frame clones, with some not included. This table holds about 2.3 million clones, 93% found once. The sample consisted of naive CD4+ T cells from PBMCs. Noted subset: CD45RA+ positively selected. The receptors shown here come from a man in his late teens or twenties in good health. Some clones in this sample may be carry-over from other donors' samples.

A remark on this clone: The sample holds other DNA sequences that translate to the same CDR3. J is TRBJ2-1 and V is TRBV7-2; 8 bases are shared with TRBD2. CDR1 is SGHTA and CDR2 is FQGNSA in the germline V gene. The V and J ends lost 2 bases and 2 bases, in that order; junction bases with no gene match: 5. CDR3 length equals 16 residues. The CDR3 nucleotides are TGTGCCAGCAGCTTAAGATTAGCGGGACCCTACAATGAGCAGTTCTTC. It yields the protein CASSLRLAGPYNEQFF.

The V gene is TRBV6-6, the J gene TRBJ1-2; 12 bases are shared with TRBD1. CDR1 and CDR2 from the germline V gene are MNHNY and SVGAGI (reference sequence). With 6 bases clipped from V and 6 bases from J, the junction kept 8 bases outside the gene matches. The CDR3 is 15 residues long. CDR3 amino acids: CASRTLGQGADGYTF. As DNA, the CDR3 is TGTGCCAGCAGGACCCTGGGACAGGGGGCCGATGGCTACACCTTC.

The chain is built from TRBV27 and TRBJ2-1; D unclear. The CDR3 loop spans 17 amino acids. Trimming stripped 4 bases from V and 0 bases from J, with 16 bases between. CDR1 is MNHEY, CDR2 SMNVEV, per germline (reference sequence). The CDR3 region is CASSSHPDLPSYNEQFF. DNA of the CDR3: TGTGCCAGCAGTTCCCATCCAGACTTGCCCTCCTACAATGAGCAGTTCTTC.

This chain joins TRBV12-2 and TRBJ1-2; the table's D gene call, TRBD1, was not cross checked with the DNA. TRBV12-2 is a documented pseudogene. The CDR3 covers 13 residues. CDR3 protein: CASHPTVGFGYTF. The CDR3 bases are TGTGCAAGTCACCCAACAGTCGGCTTTGGCTACACCTTC.

The rearrangement uses TRBV10-2 and TRBJ2-2; D possibly corresponds to TRBD1 (5 bases). The CDR3 sequence is 15 residues long. Germline CDR1 is WSHSY and CDR2 is SAAADI. Trimming took off 0 bases at V and 7 bases at J, with 12 bases between the two ends. DNA for the CDR3: TGCGCCAGCAGTGAGTCGGCAGGGATGGGCGGGGAGCTGTTTTTT. This gives the protein CASSESAGMGGELFF.

This chain joins TRBV28 and TRBJ2-3, with D perhaps TRBD2 (6 bases). From germline, CDR1 is MDHEN and CDR2 SYDVKM. The CDR3 totals 14 residues. Trimming took off 6 bases at V and 2 bases at J, with 12 bases between the two ends. The CDR3 here is CASRGWGVTDTQYF. DNA for the CDR3: TGTGCCAGCAGGGGATGGGGGGTCACAGATACGCAGTATTTT.

The CDR3 sequence is CASSTTPGTYEQYF. The CDR3 DNA reads TGCGCCAGCAGCACAACTCCAGGTACCTACGAGCAGTACTTC. The chain is built from TRBV5-1 and TRBJ2-7; no firm D call. The V end was cut by 4 bases, the J end by 2 bases, with 13 bases between. The length of the CDR3 is 14 residues. In germline, CDR1 is SGHRS, CDR2 YFSETQ.